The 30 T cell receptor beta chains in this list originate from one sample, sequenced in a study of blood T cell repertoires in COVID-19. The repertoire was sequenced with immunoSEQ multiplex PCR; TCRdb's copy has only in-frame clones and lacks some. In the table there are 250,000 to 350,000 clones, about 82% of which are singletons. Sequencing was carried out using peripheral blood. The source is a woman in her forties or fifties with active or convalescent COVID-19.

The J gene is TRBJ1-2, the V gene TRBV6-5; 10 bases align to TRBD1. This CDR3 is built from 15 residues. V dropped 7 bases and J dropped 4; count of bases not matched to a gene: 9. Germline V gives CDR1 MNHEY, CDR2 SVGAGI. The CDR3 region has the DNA TGTGCCAGCACCTACTGGACAGGGGGGATCTATGGCTACACCTTC. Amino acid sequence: CASTYWTGGIYGYTF.

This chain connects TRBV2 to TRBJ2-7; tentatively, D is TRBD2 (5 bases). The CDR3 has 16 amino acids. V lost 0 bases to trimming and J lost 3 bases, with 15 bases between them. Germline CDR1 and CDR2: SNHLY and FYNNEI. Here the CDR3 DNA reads TGTGCCAGCAGTGAAGCCGGAGGTCCGTCCCACTACGAGCAGTACTTC. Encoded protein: CASSEAGGPSHYEQYF. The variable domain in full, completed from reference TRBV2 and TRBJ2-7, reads EPEVTQTPSHQVTQMGQEVILRCVPISNHLYFYWYRQILGQKVEFLVSFYNNEISEKSEIFDDQFSVERPDGSNFTLKIRSTKLEDSAMYFCASSEAGGPSHYEQYFGPGTRLTVT.

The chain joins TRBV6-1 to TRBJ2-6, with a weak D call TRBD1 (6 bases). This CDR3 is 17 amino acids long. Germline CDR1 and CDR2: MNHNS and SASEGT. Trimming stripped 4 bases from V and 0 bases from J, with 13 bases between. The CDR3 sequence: CASSGRTVNSGANVLTF. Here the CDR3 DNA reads TGTGCCAGCAGTGGGAGGACAGTGAACTCTGGGGCCAACGTCCTGACTTTC.

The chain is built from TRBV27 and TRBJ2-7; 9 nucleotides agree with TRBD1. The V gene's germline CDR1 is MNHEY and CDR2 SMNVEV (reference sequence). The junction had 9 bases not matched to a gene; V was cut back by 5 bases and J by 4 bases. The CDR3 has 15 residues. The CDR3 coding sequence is TGTGCCAGCAGTACATACCGACAGGGGGTGTACGAGCAGTACTTC. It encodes CASSTYRQGVYEQYF.

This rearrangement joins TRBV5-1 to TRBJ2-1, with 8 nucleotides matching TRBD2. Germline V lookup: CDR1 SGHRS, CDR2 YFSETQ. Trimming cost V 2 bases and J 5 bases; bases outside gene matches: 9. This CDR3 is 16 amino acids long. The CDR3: CASSFPSGSGNNEQFF. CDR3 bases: TGCGCCAGCAGCTTCCCGAGCGGGAGTGGGAACAATGAGCAGTTCTTC. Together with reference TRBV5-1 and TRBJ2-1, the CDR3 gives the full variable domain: KAGVTQTPRYLIKTRGQQVTLSCSPISGHRSVSWYQQTPGQGLQFLFEYFSETQRNKGNFPGRFSGRQFSNSRSEMNVSTLELGDSALYLCASSFPSGSGNNEQFFGPGTRLTVL.

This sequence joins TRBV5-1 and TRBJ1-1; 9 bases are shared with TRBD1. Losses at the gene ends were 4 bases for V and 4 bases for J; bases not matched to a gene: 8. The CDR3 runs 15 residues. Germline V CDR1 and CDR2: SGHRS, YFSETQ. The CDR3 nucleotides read TGCGCCAGCAGCCCGGGACAGGGCGGGAGCACTGAAGCTTTCTTT. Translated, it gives CASSPGQGGSTEAFF.

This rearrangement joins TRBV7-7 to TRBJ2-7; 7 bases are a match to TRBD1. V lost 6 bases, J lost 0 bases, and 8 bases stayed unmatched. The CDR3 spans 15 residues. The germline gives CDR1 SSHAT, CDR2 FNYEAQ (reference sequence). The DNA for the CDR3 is TGTGCCAGCAGTCCCGGGACAGATCACTCCTACGAGCAGTACTTC. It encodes CASSPGTDHSYEQYF.

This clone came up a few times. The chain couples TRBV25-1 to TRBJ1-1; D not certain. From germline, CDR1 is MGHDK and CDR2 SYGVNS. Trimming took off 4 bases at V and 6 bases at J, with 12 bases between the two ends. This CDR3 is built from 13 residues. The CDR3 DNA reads TGTGCCAGCAGTGTGAGTGCTTTGGCTGAAGCTTTCTTT. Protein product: CASSVSALAEAFF.

The CDR3 DNA is TGTGCCAGCAGCTTGGGACTAGCGGTCACAGATACGCAGTATTTT. It is translated as CASSLGLAVTDTQYF. This sequence joins TRBV7-9 and TRBJ2-3; 11 bases match TRBD2. The CDR3 spans 15 residues. Germline trimming cut 3 bases from V and 2 bases from J; bases unmatched to any gene: 1. Germline assignment: CDR1 SEHNR and CDR2 FQNEAQ (reference sequence).

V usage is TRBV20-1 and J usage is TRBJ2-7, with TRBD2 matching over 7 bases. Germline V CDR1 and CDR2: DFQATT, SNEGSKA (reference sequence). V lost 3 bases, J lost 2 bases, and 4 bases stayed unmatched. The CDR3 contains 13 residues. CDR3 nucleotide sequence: TGCAGTGCTAGTGGGGGGGAGACCTACGAGCAGTACTTC. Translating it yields CSASGGETYEQYF.

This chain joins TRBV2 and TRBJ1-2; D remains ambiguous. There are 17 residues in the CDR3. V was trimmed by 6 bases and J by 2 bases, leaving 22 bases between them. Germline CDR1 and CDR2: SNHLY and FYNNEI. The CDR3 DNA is TGTGCCAGCAGGCACCGTCCAGCCGCTAGTCAGAACTATGGCTACACCTTC. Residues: CASRHRPAASQNYGYTF.

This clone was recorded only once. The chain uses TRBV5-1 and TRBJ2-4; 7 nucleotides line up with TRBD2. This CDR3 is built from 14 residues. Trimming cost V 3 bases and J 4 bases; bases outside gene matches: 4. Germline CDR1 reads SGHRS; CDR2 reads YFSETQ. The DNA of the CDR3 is TGCGCCAGCAGCTGGGACGGGGGGAAAAACATTCAGTACTTC. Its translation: CASSWDGGKNIQYF.

The CDR3 region is CASSSQPNRGTIGDEQFF. CDR3 bases: TGTGCCAGCAGCTCCCAGCCGAACAGGGGAACGATCGGGGATGAGCAGTTCTTC. V gene TRBV5-6 combines with J gene TRBJ2-1; 7 nucleotides align to TRBD1. Germline V CDR1 and CDR2: SGHDT, YYEEEE. This CDR3 has 18 amino acids. Germline trimming cut 3 bases from V and 8 bases from J; bases unmatched to any gene: 20. The full variable domain, in which reference TRBV5-6 and TRBJ2-1 provide the parts outside the CDR3, is DAGVTQSPTHLIKTRGQQVTLRCSPKSGHDTVSWYQQALGQGPQFIFQYYEEEERQRGNFPDRFSGHQFPNYSSELNVNALLLGDSALYLCASSSQPNRGTIGDEQFFGPGTRLTVL.

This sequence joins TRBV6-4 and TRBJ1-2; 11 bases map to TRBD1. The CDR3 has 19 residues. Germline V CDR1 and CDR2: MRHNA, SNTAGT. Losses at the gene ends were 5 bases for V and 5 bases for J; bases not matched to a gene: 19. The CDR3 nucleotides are TGTGCCAGCAGTTATCCGGACAGGGGGCCGGCGGGGGAACGTTATGGCTACACCTTC. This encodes CASSYPDRGPAGERYGYTF.

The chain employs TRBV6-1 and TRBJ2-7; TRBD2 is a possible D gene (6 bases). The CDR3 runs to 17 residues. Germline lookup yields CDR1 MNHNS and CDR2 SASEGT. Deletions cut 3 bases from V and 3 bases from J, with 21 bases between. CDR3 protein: CASSDRTGEHNYYEQYF. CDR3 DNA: TGTGCCAGCAGTGACAGGACGGGGGAACATAACTACTACGAGCAGTACTTC.

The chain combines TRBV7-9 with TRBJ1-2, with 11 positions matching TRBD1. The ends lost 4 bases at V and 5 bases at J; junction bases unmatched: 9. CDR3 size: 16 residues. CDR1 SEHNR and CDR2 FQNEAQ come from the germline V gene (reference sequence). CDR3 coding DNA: TGTGCCAGCAGCTCCCGGGACAGGGGGTTGGTTTATGGCTACACCTTC. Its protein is CASSSRDRGLVYGYTF.

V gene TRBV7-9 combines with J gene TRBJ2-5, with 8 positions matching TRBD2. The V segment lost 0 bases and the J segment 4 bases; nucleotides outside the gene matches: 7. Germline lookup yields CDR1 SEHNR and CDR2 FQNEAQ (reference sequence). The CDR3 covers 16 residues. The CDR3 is CASSLASGSGGETQYF. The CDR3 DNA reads TGTGCCAGCAGCTTAGCCAGCGGGAGTGGAGGAGAGACCCAGTACTTC.

For the CDR3, the DNA is TGCGCCAGCAGTAGGACTAGCGGGAGGGGGCCGCGGGGATCGGCCCAGTACTTC. Amino acid sequence: CASSRTSGRGPRGSAQYF. The chain links TRBV10-2 to TRBJ2-5, with 15 bases that match TRBD2. The trim removed 5 bases at V and 9 bases at J, leaving 16 bases unmatched. Germline loops: CDR1 WSHSY, CDR2 SAAADI. The CDR3 contains 18 residues.

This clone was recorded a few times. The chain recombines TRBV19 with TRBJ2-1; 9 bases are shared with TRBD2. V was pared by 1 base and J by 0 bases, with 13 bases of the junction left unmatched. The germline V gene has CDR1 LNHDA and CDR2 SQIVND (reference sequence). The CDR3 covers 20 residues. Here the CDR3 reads CASSIGGESGRPSSYNEQFF. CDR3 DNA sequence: TGTGCCAGTAGTATAGGGGGTGAGAGCGGGAGGCCTAGCTCCTACAATGAGCAGTTCTTC.

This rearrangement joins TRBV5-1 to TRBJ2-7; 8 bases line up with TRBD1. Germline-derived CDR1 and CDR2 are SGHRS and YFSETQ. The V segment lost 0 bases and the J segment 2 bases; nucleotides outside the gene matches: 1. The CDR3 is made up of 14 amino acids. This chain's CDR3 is CASSLGTGTYEQYF. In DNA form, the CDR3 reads TGCGCCAGCAGCTTGGGGACAGGGACCTACGAGCAGTACTTC.

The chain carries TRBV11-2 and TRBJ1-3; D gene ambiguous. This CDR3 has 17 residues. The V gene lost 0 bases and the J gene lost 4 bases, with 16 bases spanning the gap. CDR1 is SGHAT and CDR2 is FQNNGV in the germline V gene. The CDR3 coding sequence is TGTGCCAGCAGCTTAGATCGTCCCCCCAGTCTCGGAAACACCATATATTTT. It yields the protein CASSLDRPPSLGNTIYF.

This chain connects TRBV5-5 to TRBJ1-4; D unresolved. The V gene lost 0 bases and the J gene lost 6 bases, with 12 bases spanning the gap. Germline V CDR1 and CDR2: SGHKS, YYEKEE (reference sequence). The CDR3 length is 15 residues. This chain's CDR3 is CASSLAAGIDEKLFF. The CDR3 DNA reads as TGTGCCAGCAGCTTGGCGGCGGGAATTGATGAAAAACTGTTTTTT.

CDR3 sequence (DNA): TGTGCCAGCAGTCCCCGGGAATCCGAGCAGTACTTC. Its translation: CASSPRESEQYF. V is TRBV6-2 or TRBV6-3 and J is TRBJ2-7; D perhaps matches TRBD2 (5 bases). V gave up 5 bases and J gave up 6 bases, with 11 bases separating them. In germline, CDR1 is MNHEY, CDR2 SVGEGT. The CDR3 is 12 residues long.

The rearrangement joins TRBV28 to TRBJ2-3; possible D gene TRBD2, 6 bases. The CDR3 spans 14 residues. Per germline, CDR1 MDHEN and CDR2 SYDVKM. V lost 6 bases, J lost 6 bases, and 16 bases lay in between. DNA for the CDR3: TGTGCCAGCAGGTCAGCGGGTCCAGGGGATACGCAGTATTTT. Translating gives CASRSAGPGDTQYF.

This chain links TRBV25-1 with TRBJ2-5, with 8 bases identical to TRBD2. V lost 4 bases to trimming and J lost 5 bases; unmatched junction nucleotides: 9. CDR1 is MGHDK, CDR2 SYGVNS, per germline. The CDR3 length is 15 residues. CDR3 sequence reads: CASSGAGAQPETQYF. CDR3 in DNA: TGTGCCAGCAGTGGAGCGGGAGCCCAGCCGGAGACCCAGTACTTC. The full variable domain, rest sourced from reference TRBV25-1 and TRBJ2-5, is EADIYQTPRYLVIGTGKKITLECSQTMGHDKMYWYQQDPGMELHLIHYSYGVNSTEKGDLSSESTVSRIRTEHFPLTLESARPSHTSQYLCASSGAGAQPETQYFGPGTRLLVL.

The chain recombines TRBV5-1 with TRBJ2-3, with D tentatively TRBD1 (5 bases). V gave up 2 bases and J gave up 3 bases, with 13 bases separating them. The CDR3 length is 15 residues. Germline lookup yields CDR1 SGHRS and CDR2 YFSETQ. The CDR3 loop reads CASSLSRRGTDTQYF. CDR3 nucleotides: TGCGCCAGCAGCTTATCGCGTAGGGGAACAGATACGCAGTATTTT.

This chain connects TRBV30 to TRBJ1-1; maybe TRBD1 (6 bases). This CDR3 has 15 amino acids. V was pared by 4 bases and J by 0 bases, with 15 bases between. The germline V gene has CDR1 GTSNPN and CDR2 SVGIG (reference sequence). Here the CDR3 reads CAWTGDPMLNTEAFF. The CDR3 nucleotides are TGTGCCTGGACAGGGGACCCTATGCTGAACACTGAAGCTTTCTTT.

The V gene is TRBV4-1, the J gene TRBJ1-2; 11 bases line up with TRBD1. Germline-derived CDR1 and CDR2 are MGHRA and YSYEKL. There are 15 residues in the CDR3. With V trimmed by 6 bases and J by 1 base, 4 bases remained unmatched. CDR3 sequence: CASRGTGGINYGYTF. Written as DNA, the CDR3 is TGCGCCAGCAGGGGGACAGGGGGGATTAACTATGGCTACACCTTC.

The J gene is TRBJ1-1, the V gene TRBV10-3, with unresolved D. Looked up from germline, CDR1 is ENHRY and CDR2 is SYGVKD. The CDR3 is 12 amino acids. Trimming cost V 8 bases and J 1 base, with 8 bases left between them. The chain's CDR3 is CAIESENTEAFF. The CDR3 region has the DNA TGTGCCATCGAGAGCGAGAACACTGAAGCTTTCTTT.

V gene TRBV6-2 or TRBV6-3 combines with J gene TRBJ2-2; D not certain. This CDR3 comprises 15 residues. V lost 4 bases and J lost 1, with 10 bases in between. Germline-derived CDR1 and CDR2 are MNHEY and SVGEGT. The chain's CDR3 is CASSSGPKNTGELFF. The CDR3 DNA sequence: TGTGCCAGCAGTTCTGGGCCGAAGAACACCGGGGAGCTGTTTTTT.